Each of the 15 T cell receptor beta chains below was sequenced from the same sample in a study of OX40 agonist ivuxolimab in advanced cancers. Produced via immunoSEQ multiplex PCR; TCRdb's table is partial and in-frame only. The sample holds fewer than 30,000 clones, under 80% seen once. The sequencing used CD4+ or CD8+ T cells sorted from blood, collected in a trial of the OX40 agonist ivuxolimab. The receptors originated from an adult with an advanced solid tumor such as melanoma, head and neck, liver or kidney cancer.

This clone was seen a handful of times. The V and J genes are TRBV7-6 and TRBJ2-2; D is possibly TRBD1 (6 bases). CDR1 is SGHVS, CDR2 FNYEAQ, per germline. This CDR3 region has 17 residues. V lost 2 bases and J lost 4, with 17 bases in between. The CDR3 is CASSLQRTTGPTGELFF. Written as DNA, the CDR3 is TGTGCCAGCAGCTTACAGCGGACAACAGGGCCCACCGGGGAGCTGTTTTTT.

This clone was observed a few times. This rearrangement joins TRBV6-8 to TRBJ1-6; D is unresolved. Trimming cost V 6 bases and J 7 bases, with 7 bases left between them. CDR1 and CDR2 (germline): MNHGY, SAAAGT. The CDR3 runs 12 residues. DNA of the CDR3: TGTGCCAGCAGAATTGAAAATTCACCCCTCCACTTT. Its protein is CASRIENSPLHF.

This sequence joins TRBV28 and TRBJ2-7, with 11 positions matching TRBD2. This CDR3 spans 14 amino acids. Germline CDR1 and CDR2: MDHEN and SYDVKM. With 6 bases clipped from V and 3 bases from J, the junction kept 4 bases outside the gene matches. CDR3 region: CASRAGLAGYEQYF. CDR3 nucleotide sequence: TGTGCCAGCAGAGCCGGACTAGCGGGCTACGAGCAGTACTTC.

The chain employs TRBV29-1 and TRBJ2-7; 11 bases are a match to TRBD1. This CDR3 comprises 14 residues. The V gene end was trimmed by 7 bases and the J gene end by 5 bases; junction bases not matched to a gene: 10. Germline lookup yields CDR1 SQVTM and CDR2 ANQGSEA. In DNA form, the CDR3 reads TGCAGCGCCGCCGGGACAGGGGGTAACAACGAGCAGTACTTC. Protein sequence: CSAAGTGGNNEQYF.

The rearrangement joins TRBV2 to TRBJ1-6; D may be TRBD1 (6 bases). CDR3 length: 13 residues. The germline gives CDR1 SNHLY, CDR2 FYNNEI. Trimming removed 7 bases at V and 3 bases at J, with 7 bases between. The chain's CDR3 is CASTGDYNSPLHF. The CDR3 nucleotides read TGTGCCAGCACAGGGGACTATAATTCACCCCTCCACTTT.

This sequence joins TRBV13 and TRBJ2-1; 16 nucleotides align to TRBD2. The CDR3 length is 17 residues. Per germline, CDR1 PRHDT and CDR2 FYEKMQ (reference sequence). With V trimmed by 7 bases and J by 4 bases, 7 bases remained unmatched. This CDR3 is CASISGLAGGLYNEQFF. The CDR3 DNA is TGTGCCAGCATCTCGGGACTAGCGGGAGGGCTGTACAATGAGCAGTTCTTC.

The rearrangement joins TRBV19 to TRBJ2-7, with a possible D match to TRBD1 (6 bases). The CDR3 has 15 residues. CDR1 is LNHDA and CDR2 is SQIVND in the germline V gene (reference sequence). V was trimmed by 2 bases and J by 6 bases, leaving 17 bases between them. CDR3 sequence (DNA): TGTGCCAGTAGTATAACCGGGACACAGTCGAGCGAGCAGTACTTC. It codes for CASSITGTQSSEQYF.

A single count supports this clone. Other DNA variants within this sample encode the same CDR3. For the CDR3, the DNA is TGTGCCAGTAGTATGTACCAGCAGACGAACACCGGGGAGCTGTTTTTT. Translated, it gives CASSMYQQTNTGELFF. The chain is built from TRBV19 and TRBJ2-2; D is uncertain. Germline-derived CDR1 and CDR2 are LNHDA and SQIVND (reference sequence). The CDR3 is made up of 16 amino acids. V lost 3 bases, J lost 0 bases, and 11 bases lay in between.

J is TRBJ2-7 and V is TRBV5-6; 7 bases agree with TRBD2. The length of the CDR3 is 16 residues. Per the germline V gene, CDR1 is SGHDT and CDR2 is YYEEEE. V was clipped by 2 bases and J by 2 bases; unmatched bases: 10. The CDR3 spells CASSFQGLNPAYEQYF. The CDR3 DNA follows: TGTGCCAGCAGCTTTCAGGGACTAAACCCAGCCTACGAGCAGTACTTC.

This clone is labeled medium-sized. This rearrangement joins TRBV19 to TRBJ1-1; D is possibly TRBD1 (6 bases). The germline CDR1 and CDR2 sequences are LNHDA and SQIVND (reference sequence). The V end lost 6 bases, the J end lost 5 bases, and 19 bases lay between the germline ends. This CDR3 has 15 amino acids. CDR3 nucleotide sequence: TGTGCCAGTAGCCAGAGTATAACAGGGTTGACTGAAGCTTTCTTT. Translated, it gives CASSQSITGLTEAFF.

The chain carries TRBV10-1 and TRBJ2-1; 9 bases map to TRBD2. The CDR3 loop spans 12 amino acids. J lost 10 bases, V lost 5 bases, and 3 bases had no gene match. In germline, CDR1 is WNHNN, CDR2 SYGVQD (reference sequence). The CDR3 bases are TGCGCCAGCAGTCGTCTAGCGGGGGAGCAGTTCTTC. This codes for CASSRLAGEQFF.

This sequence joins TRBV7-6 and TRBJ2-7; 7 bases are a match to TRBD2. This CDR3 has 14 residues. Germline CDR1 is SGHVS and CDR2 is FNYEAQ. Trimming took 7 bases from V and 4 from J; bases not matched to a gene: 10. The chain's CDR3 is CASTPRGGNYEQYF. In DNA, the CDR3 is TGTGCCAGCACTCCCCGGGGAGGGAATTACGAGCAGTACTTC.

This clone has just one count. The V and J genes are TRBV11-2 and TRBJ1-2; 10 nucleotides align to TRBD1. V lost 6 bases to trimming and J lost 6 bases; unmatched junction nucleotides: 1. The CDR3 has 12 residues. The germline V gene encodes CDR1 SGHAT and CDR2 FQNNGV. CDR3: CASRGTGDGYTF. CDR3 bases: TGTGCCAGCAGGGGGACAGGGGATGGCTACACCTTC.

The chain uses TRBV30 and TRBJ2-1, with TRBD2 matching 10 bases. Germline trimming cut 2 bases from V and 5 bases from J; bases unmatched to any gene: 15. The germline V gene has CDR1 GTSNPN and CDR2 SVGIG (reference sequence). The CDR3 length is 18 residues. CDR3 in DNA: TGTGCCTGGAGTAATCGGTTGGTCTTAGGACTAGCGGACAATGAGCAGTTCTTC. Its protein is CAWSNRLVLGLADNEQFF.

This rearrangement joins TRBV4-1 to TRBJ2-7, with TRBD2 matching over 8 bases. Germline CDR1 is MGHRA and CDR2 is YSYEKL. The CDR3 runs to 17 residues. The V segment lost 0 bases and the J segment 0 bases; nucleotides outside the gene matches: 7. The CDR3 spells CASSQEYPSGYSYEQYF. The CDR3 coding sequence is TGCGCCAGCAGCCAAGAATATCCTAGCGGGTACTCCTACGAGCAGTACTTC.